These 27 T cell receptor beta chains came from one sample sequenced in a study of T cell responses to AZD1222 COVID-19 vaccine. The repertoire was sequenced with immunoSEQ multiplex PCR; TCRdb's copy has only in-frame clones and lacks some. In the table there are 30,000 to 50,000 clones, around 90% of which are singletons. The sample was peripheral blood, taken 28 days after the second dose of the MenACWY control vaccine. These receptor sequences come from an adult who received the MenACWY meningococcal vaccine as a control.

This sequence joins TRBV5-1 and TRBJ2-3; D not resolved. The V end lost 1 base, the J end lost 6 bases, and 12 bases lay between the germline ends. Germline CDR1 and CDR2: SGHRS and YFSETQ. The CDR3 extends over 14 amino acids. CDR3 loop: CASSLYAGLDTQYF. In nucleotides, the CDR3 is TGCGCCAGCAGCTTGTATGCCGGGTTGGATACGCAGTATTTT.

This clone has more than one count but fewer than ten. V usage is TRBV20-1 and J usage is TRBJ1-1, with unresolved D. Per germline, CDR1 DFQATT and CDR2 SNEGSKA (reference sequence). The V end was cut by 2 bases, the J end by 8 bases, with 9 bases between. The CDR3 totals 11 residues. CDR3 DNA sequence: TGCAGTGCTAGATCAGCCGGGGAAGCTTTCTTT. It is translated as CSARSAGEAFF.

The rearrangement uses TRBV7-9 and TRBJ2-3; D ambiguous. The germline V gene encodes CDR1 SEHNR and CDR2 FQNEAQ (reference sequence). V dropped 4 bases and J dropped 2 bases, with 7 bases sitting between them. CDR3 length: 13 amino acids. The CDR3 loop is CASSSINTDTQYF. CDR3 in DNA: TGTGCCAGCAGCTCCATTAACACAGATACGCAGTATTTT.

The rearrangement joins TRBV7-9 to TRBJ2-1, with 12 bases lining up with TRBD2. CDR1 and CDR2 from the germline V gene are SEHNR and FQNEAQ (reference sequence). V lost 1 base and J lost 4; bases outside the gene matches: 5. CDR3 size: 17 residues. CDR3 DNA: TGTGCCAGCAGCTTAGGTGGACTAGCGGGGTCATACAATGAGCAGTTCTTC. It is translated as CASSLGGLAGSYNEQFF.

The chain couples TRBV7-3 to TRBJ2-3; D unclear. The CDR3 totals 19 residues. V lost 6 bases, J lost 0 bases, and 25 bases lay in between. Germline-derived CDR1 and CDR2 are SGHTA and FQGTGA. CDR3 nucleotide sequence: TGTGCCAGCAGTACCGGGTGGCGGAGCCACATCTCTAGCACAGATACGCAGTATTTT. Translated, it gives CASSTGWRSHISSTDTQYF.

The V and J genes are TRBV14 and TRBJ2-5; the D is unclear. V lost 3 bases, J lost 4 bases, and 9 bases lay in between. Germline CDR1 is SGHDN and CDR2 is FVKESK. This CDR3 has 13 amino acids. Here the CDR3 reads CASSHYLLETQYF. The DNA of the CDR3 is TGTGCCAGCAGCCATTATCTTTTAGAGACCCAGTACTTC.

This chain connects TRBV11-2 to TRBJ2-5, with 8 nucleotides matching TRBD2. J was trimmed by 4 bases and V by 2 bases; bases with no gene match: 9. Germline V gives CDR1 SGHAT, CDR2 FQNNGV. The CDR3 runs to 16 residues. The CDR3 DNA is TGTGCCAGCAGCTTATTTACCGGGAGGGTCCTAGAGACCCAGTACTTC. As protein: CASSLFTGRVLETQYF.

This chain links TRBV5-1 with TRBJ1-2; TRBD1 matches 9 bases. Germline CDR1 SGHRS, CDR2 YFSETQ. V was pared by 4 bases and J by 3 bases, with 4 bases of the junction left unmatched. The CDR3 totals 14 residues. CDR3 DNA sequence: TGCGCCAGCAGCCAGGACAGGGGAGACTATGGCTACACCTTC. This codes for CASSQDRGDYGYTF.

CDR3 DNA sequence: TGTGCCAGCAGCCGTGTCGGGGGGGACAGACCTCTCTCCTACGAGCAGTACTTC. Its translation: CASSRVGGDRPLSYEQYF. The chain has TRBV5-5 and TRBJ2-7, with D perhaps TRBD2 (8 bases). V lost 4 bases and J lost 0, with 23 bases in between. Germline V gives CDR1 SGHKS, CDR2 YYEKEE (reference sequence). This CDR3 contains 18 residues.

CDR3 in DNA: TGTGCCAGCAGTTTATTGGGGGGGGGAGATACGCAGTATTTT. This codes for CASSLLGGGDTQYF. The V gene is TRBV28, the J gene TRBJ2-3, with 7 bases aligning to TRBD2. Germline lookup yields CDR1 MDHEN and CDR2 SYDVKM. This CDR3 is built from 14 residues. V lost 1 base and J lost 5; bases outside the gene matches: 3.

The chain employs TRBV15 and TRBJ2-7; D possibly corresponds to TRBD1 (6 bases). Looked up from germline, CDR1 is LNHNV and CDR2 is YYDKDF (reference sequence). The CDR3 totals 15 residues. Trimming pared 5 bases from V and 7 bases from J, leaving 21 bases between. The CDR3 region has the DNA TGTGCCACCAGCGGATCCGGGACACCTAGTCGGGAGCAGTACTTC. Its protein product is CATSGSGTPSREQYF.

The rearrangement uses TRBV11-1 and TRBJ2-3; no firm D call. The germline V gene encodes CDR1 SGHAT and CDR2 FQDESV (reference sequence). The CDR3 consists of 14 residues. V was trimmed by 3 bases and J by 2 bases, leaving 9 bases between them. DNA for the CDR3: TGTGCCAGCAGCTTGACAAGGTCCACAGATACGCAGTATTTT. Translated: CASSLTRSTDTQYF.

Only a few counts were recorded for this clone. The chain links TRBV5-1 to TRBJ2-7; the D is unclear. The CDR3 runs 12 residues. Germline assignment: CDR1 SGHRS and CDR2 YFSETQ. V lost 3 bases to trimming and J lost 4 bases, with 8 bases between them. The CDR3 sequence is CASSSGGYEQYF. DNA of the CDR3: TGCGCCAGCAGCTCGGGCGGTTACGAGCAGTACTTC.

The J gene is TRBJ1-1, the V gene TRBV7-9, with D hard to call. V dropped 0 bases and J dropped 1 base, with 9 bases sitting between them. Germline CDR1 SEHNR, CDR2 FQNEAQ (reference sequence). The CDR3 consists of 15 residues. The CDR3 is CASSLAGSWNTEAFF. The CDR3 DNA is TGTGCCAGCAGCTTAGCAGGAAGCTGGAACACTGAAGCTTTCTTT.

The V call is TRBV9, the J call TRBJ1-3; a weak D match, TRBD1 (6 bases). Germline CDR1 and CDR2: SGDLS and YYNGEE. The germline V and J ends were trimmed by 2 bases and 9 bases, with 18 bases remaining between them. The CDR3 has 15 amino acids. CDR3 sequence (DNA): TGTGCCAGCAGCGTGGCCCCGGGGGCCCGGGGCACCATATATTTT. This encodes CASSVAPGARGTIYF.

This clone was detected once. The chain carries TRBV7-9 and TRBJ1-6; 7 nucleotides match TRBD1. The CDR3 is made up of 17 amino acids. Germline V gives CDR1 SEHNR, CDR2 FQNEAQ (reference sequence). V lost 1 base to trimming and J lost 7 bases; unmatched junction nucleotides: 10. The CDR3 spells CASSLDGDRNLNSPLHF. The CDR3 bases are TGTGCCAGCAGCTTAGACGGGGACAGAAACTTAAATTCACCCCTCCACTTT.

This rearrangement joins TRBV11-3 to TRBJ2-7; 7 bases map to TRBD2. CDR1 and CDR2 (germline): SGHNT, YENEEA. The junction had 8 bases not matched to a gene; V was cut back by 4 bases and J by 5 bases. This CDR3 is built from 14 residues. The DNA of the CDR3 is TGTGCCAGCAGCTGGGGGGGAGTTCCGAACGAGCAGTACTTC. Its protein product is CASSWGGVPNEQYF. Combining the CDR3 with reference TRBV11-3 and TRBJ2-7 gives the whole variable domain EAGVVQSPRYKIIEKKQPVAFWCNPISGHNTLYWYLQNLGQGPELLIRYENEEAVDDSQLPKDRFSAERLKGVDSTLKIQPAELGDSAVYLCASSWGGVPNEQYFGPGTRLTVT.

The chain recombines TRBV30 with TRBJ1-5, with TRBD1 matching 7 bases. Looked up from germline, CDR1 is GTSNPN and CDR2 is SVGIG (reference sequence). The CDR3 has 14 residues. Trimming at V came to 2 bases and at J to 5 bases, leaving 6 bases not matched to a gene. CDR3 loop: CAWSLGTAYQPQHF. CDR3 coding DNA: TGTGCCTGGAGTCTCGGGACAGCCTATCAGCCCCAGCATTTT.

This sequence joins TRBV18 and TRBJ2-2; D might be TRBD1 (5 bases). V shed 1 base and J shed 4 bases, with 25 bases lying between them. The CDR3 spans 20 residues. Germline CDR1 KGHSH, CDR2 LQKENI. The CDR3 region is CASSPLFGRGHSQGTGELFF. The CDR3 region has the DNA TGTGCCAGCTCACCACTTTTTGGTCGAGGACATTCGCAGGGCACCGGGGAGCTGTTTTTT.

The DNA of the CDR3 is TGTGCCAGCAGCGCGCCGGTCGGGGGCAACGAGCAGTACTTC. Protein: CASSAPVGGNEQYF. The genes are TRBV9 and TRBJ2-7; the D gene could be TRBD1 or TRBD2 (6 bases each). CDR3 length equals 14 residues. The germline V gene has CDR1 SGDLS and CDR2 YYNGEE. Trimming took 3 bases from V and 5 from J, leaving 15 bases between them. The full variable domain, rest sourced from reference TRBV9 and TRBJ2-7, is DSGVTQTPKHLITATGQRVTLRCSPRSGDLSVYWYQQSLDQGLQFLIQYYNGEERAKGNILERFSAQQFPDLHSELNLSSLELGDSALYFCASSAPVGGNEQYFGPGTRLTVT.

The DNA of the CDR3 is TGTGCCAGTAGTGCCGGACAGGGGGCGAGTGAAAAACTGTTTTTT. It codes for CASSAGQGASEKLFF. The chain recombines TRBV19 with TRBJ1-4, with TRBD1 matching over 11 bases. Germline V gives CDR1 LNHDA, CDR2 SQIVND (reference sequence). The CDR3 is 15 residues long. V was clipped by 5 bases and J by 7 bases; unmatched bases: 6.

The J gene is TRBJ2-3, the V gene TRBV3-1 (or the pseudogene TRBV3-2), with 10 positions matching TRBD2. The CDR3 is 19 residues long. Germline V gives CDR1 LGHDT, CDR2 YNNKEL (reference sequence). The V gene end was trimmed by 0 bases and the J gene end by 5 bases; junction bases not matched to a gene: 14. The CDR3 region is CASSQDSWRSGREKDTQYF. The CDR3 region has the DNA TGTGCCAGCAGCCAAGACAGTTGGAGAAGCGGGAGGGAAAAAGATACGCAGTATTTT.

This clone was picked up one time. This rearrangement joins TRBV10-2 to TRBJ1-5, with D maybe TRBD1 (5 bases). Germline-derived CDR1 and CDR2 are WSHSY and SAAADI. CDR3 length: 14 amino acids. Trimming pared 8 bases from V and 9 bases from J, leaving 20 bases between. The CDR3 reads CASLEDVGVAPQHF. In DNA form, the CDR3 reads TGCGCCAGCCTCGAAGATGTAGGGGTGGCGCCCCAGCATTTT.

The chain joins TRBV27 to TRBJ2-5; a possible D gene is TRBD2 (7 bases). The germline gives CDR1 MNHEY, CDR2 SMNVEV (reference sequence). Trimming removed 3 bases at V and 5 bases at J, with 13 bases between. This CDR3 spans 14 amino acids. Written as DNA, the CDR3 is TGTGCCAGCAGTTTGACCCGGGGGGCTGAGACCCAGTACTTC. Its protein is CASSLTRGAETQYF.

The CDR3: CASLATVSYNEQFF. CDR3 coding DNA: TGCGCCAGCTTGGCAACAGTCTCCTACAATGAGCAGTTCTTC. The chain joins TRBV10-1 to TRBJ2-1; D is ambiguous. Germline lookup yields CDR1 WNHNN and CDR2 SYGVQD (reference sequence). The CDR3 runs to 14 residues. Trimming stripped 8 bases from V and 0 bases from J, with 11 bases between.

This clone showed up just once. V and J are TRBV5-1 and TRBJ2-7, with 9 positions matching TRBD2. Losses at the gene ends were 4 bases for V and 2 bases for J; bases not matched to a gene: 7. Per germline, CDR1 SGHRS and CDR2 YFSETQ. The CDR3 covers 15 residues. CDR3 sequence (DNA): TGCGCCAGCAGCCTATCCAGCGGGAGGACCTACGAGCAGTACTTC. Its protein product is CASSLSSGRTYEQYF.

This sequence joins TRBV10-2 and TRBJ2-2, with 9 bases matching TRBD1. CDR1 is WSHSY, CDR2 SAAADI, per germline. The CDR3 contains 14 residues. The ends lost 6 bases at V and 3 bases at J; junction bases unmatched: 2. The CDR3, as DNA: TGCGCCAGCAGGGGACAGGGCGACACCGGGGAGCTGTTTTTT. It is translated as CASRGQGDTGELFF.